This paragraph covers one T cell receptor (beta chain) sequence. Its specificity is unknown. The data are from a study of blood T cells in healthy people across ages. Study-wide results and caveats: There was a strong correlation between TCR beta diversity and naive T cell percentage.

Next came a second PCR, run for about 7 to 11 cycles, which used a sample-barcoded 5' primer along with a J-beta primer mix. The authors tagged each cDNA molecule using a template-switch adaptor with 12 random nucleotides. TCRdb re-derived calls from the 5' RACE reads in MiXCR, one entry per CDR3 protein. This table holds a few hundred thousand distinct CDR3 sequences, 25% to 30% found once. The sequence derives from a woman in her seventies in good health. Source material: blood.

This CDR3 is CATSDGGTGEGEQYF. The CDR3 DNA reads as TGTGCCACCAGTGATGGTGGAACAGGGGAGGGCGAGCAGTACTTC. V is TRBV24-1 and J is TRBJ2-7; either TRBD1 or TRBD2 may fit D (7 bases each). The CDR3 extends over 15 amino acids. Germline loops: CDR1 KGHDR, CDR2 SFDVKD. Trimming cost V 3 bases and J 6 bases, with 17 bases left between them.